A single sample is the source of the 32 T cell receptor beta chains below, sequenced in a study of early T cells in non-severe SARS-CoV-2 infection. TCRdb reanalysed the 5' RACE reads using MiXCR and keeps one entry per CDR3 protein. This table has about 50,000 distinct CDR3 sequences, about 9.3% appearing once. Sample: whole blood. These receptors all stem from an adult who was a healthcare worker with PCR-confirmed SARS-CoV-2 infection or an uninfected control (not recorded which).

This clonotype has just a few counts. The chain joins TRBV30 to TRBJ2-5; 15 bases map to TRBD2. Looked up from germline, CDR1 is GTSNPN and CDR2 is SVGIG (reference sequence). The CDR3 is made up of 16 amino acids. V dropped 2 bases and J dropped 6; count of bases not matched to a gene: 7. CDR3 nucleotides: TGTGCCTGGAGTACGCCGGGACTAGCGGGGGGTAAGACCCAGTACTTC. It encodes CAWSTPGLAGGKTQYF.

This clonotype occurred many times. J is TRBJ1-1 and V is TRBV6-4, with D maybe TRBD1 (6 bases). V was pared by 5 bases and J by 0 bases, with 7 bases between. The CDR3 is 13 residues long. Germline loops: CDR1 MRHNA, CDR2 SNTAGT. In DNA form, the CDR3 reads TGTGCCAGCAGTCGACAGGTGAACACTGAAGCTTTCTTT. This codes for CASSRQVNTEAFF.

This clonotype appeared many times. J is TRBJ2-5 and V is TRBV7-2; D remains unclear. V dropped 0 bases and J dropped 5 bases, with 4 bases sitting between them. The germline CDR1 and CDR2 sequences are SGHTA and FQGNSA. CDR3 length: 12 residues. The CDR3 loop reads CASSLARETQYF. The CDR3 nucleotides are TGTGCCAGCAGCTTAGCGCGTGAGACCCAGTACTTC.

This clonotype showed up many times. The chain employs TRBV13 and TRBJ2-2; tentative D call: TRBD2 (5 bases). There are 16 residues in the CDR3. Trimming removed 5 bases from V and 2 bases from J, with 15 bases in between. Germline lookup yields CDR1 PRHDT and CDR2 FYEKMQ (reference sequence). Written as DNA, the CDR3 is TGTGCCAGCAGCCTAAGGGCTAGCCGTAACACCGGGGAGCTGTTTTTT. As protein: CASSLRASRNTGELFF.

This clonotype appeared many times. V and J are TRBV7-9 and TRBJ2-1, with D perhaps TRBD2 (7 bases). Per the germline V gene, CDR1 is SEHNR and CDR2 is FQNEAQ (reference sequence). V lost 5 bases, J lost 0 bases, and 14 bases lay in between. This CDR3 has 16 residues. This CDR3 is CASSGGATSSYNEQFF. The CDR3 DNA reads TGTGCCAGCAGCGGGGGGGCAACGAGCTCCTACAATGAGCAGTTCTTC.

With regard to this clonotype: One junction end does not reproduce the germline sequence, and a read error may be involved. This chain links TRBV7-2 with TRBJ2-1; D is uncertain. Germline assignment: CDR1 SGHTA and CDR2 FQGNSA. CDR3 length equals 11 residues. The CDR3 protein is CASTLVYEQFF. CDR3 coding DNA: TGTGCCAGCACCTTAGTCTATGAGCAGTTCTTC.

This clonotype was counted only a few times. One end of the junction fails to match germline, which may point to a read error. V gene TRBV12-3 or TRBV12-4 combines with J gene TRBJ2-7, with 14 bases identical to TRBD2. The CDR3 loop spans 14 amino acids. This chain's CDR3 is CASSGSGTSGSVNF. The CDR3 DNA follows: TGTGCCAGCAGTGGCTCCGGGACTAGCGGGAGTGTGAACTTC.

This clonotype was recorded at least ten times. The genes are TRBV2 and TRBJ2-5, with 9 bases matching TRBD1. The CDR3 covers 15 residues. Per the germline V gene, CDR1 is SNHLY and CDR2 is FYNNEI. V shed 3 bases, J shed 2 bases, and the junction held 4 bases outside the gene matches. This chain's CDR3 is CASSDGTGKQETQYF. Here the CDR3 DNA reads TGTGCCAGCAGTGACGGGACAGGGAAACAAGAGACCCAGTACTTC.

This clonotype was seen at least ten times. The chain has TRBV7-3 and TRBJ1-2; TRBD1 is a possible D gene (6 bases). The germline V and J ends were trimmed by 5 bases and 7 bases, with 11 bases remaining between them. Germline V CDR1 and CDR2: SGHTA, FQGTGA. The CDR3 totals 12 residues. CDR3 amino acids: CASSPGGGGYTF. Here the CDR3 DNA reads TGTGCCAGCAGCCCAGGAGGGGGTGGCTACACCTTC.

This clonotype was seen at least ten times. The chain links TRBV7-2 to TRBJ2-3, with 8 bases identical to TRBD2. The CDR3 extends over 15 amino acids. Germline V lookup: CDR1 SGHTA, CDR2 FQGNSA. The ends lost 5 bases at V and 5 bases at J; junction bases unmatched: 9. The CDR3 region is CASSTQAGVRDTQYF. In nucleotides, the CDR3 is TGTGCCAGCAGCACCCAAGCGGGAGTGAGAGATACGCAGTATTTT. Variable domain in full (rest from reference TRBV7-2 and TRBJ2-3): GAGVSQSPSNKVTEKGKDVELRCDPISGHTALYWYRQSLGQGLEFLIYFQGNSAPDKSGLPSDRFSAERTGGSVSTLTIQRTQQEDSAVYLCASSTQAGVRDTQYFGPGTRLTVL.

In this sample, this clonotype turned up many times. The genes are TRBV7-2 and TRBJ2-7, with a tentative D call TRBD1 (6 bases). Germline V lookup: CDR1 SGHTA, CDR2 FQGNSA. There are 16 residues in the CDR3. V shed 1 base and J shed 3 bases, with 16 bases lying between them. The CDR3 sequence is CASSLGGSRGIYEQYF. The CDR3 coding sequence is TGTGCCAGCAGCTTAGGGGGTTCCAGGGGCATCTACGAGCAGTACTTC.

The rearrangement links TRBV30 to TRBJ2-1; D call uncertain. V was cut by 2 bases and J by 4 bases, with 21 bases left in between. Germline V gives CDR1 GTSNPN, CDR2 SVGIG (reference sequence). This CDR3 contains 17 residues. The CDR3 region is CAWSSSYTLKNYNEQFF. The CDR3 DNA reads as TGTGCCTGGAGTTCCTCTTACACCCTAAAAAATTACAATGAGCAGTTCTTC. The complete variable domain, with remaining parts taken from reference TRBV30 and TRBJ2-1, reads SQTIHQWPATLVQPVGSPLSLECTVEGTSNPNLYWYRQAAGRGLQLLFYSVGIGQISSEVPQNLSASRPQDRQFILSSKKLLLSDSGFYLCAWSSSYTLKNYNEQFFGPGTRLTVL.

This clonotype was seen a few times. V gene TRBV24-1 combines with J gene TRBJ2-3, with 9 bases that match TRBD2. The CDR3 covers 16 residues. The trim removed 1 base at V and 0 bases at J, leaving 1 base unmatched. Germline V gene lookup returns CDR1 KGHDR and CDR2 SFDVKD. CDR3 in amino acids: CATSDFTSGSTDTQYF. Written as DNA, the CDR3 is TGTGCCACCAGTGATTTCACTAGCGGGAGCACAGATACGCAGTATTTT.

This clonotype was seen a few times. The chain combines TRBV7-9 with TRBJ2-4; TRBD2 might be the D (6 bases). CDR3 length: 14 residues. Germline V gives CDR1 SEHNR, CDR2 FQNEAQ (reference sequence). V was shortened by 2 bases and J by 6 bases, with 11 bases between the two germline ends. The CDR3 spells CASSLWDGGNIQYF. CDR3 sequence (DNA): TGTGCCAGCAGCTTATGGGACGGGGGAAACATTCAGTACTTC.

J is TRBJ1-1 and V is TRBV28; D remains ambiguous. The CDR3 has 14 amino acids. V gave up 6 bases and J gave up 0 bases, with 11 bases separating them. Germline lookup yields CDR1 MDHEN and CDR2 SYDVKM. DNA for the CDR3: TGTGCCAGCAGAATTCGGGCGTTGAACACTGAAGCTTTCTTT. Amino acid sequence: CASRIRALNTEAFF.

In its sample, this clonotype was seen many times. The CDR3 coding sequence is TGCGCCAGCAGCTCCTTGACAGGGAACTCTATAGGCTACACCTTC. It is translated as CASSSLTGNSIGYTF. This rearrangement joins TRBV5-1 to TRBJ1-2; 7 positions match TRBD1. Trimming took 3 bases from V and 8 from J; bases not matched to a gene: 13. CDR3 size: 15 residues. CDR1 and CDR2 from the germline V gene are SGHRS and YFSETQ.

The chain couples TRBV19 to TRBJ2-7; 9 bases map to TRBD1. CDR3 length: 14 amino acids. Unmatched junction bases numbered 2, after V lost 5 bases and J lost 0 bases. CDR1 and CDR2 from the germline V gene are LNHDA and SQIVND (reference sequence). CDR3 protein: CASSWTGDSYEQYF. The CDR3 DNA sequence: TGTGCCAGTAGTTGGACAGGGGACTCCTACGAGCAGTACTTC.

The chain carries TRBV6-5 and TRBJ1-1; 7 bases agree with TRBD1. The CDR3 is 15 amino acids. CDR1 is MNHEY, CDR2 SVGAGI, per germline. Trimming removed 6 bases from V and 6 bases from J; junction bases left unmatched: 13. As DNA, the CDR3 is TGTGCCAGCAGAAAGGGGGGACAGAACGAACCTGAAGCTTTCTTT. It codes for CASRKGGQNEPEAFF.

This clonotype was counted at least ten times. V and J are TRBV19 and TRBJ2-7, with D maybe TRBD1 (5 bases). The CDR3 totals 14 residues. The V and J ends lost 7 bases and 0 bases respectively, with 13 bases between them. In germline, CDR1 is LNHDA, CDR2 SQIVND (reference sequence). The CDR3 region is CASTRTISSYEQYF. The CDR3 bases are TGTGCCAGTACCCGGACAATTTCCTCCTACGAGCAGTACTTC.

This clonotype was seen many times. The rearrangement uses TRBV7-3 and TRBJ2-1, with 9 bases aligning to TRBD2. CDR3 length equals 14 residues. After removal of 4 bases from V and 6 bases from J, the junction contained 4 bases not matched to a gene. The germline gives CDR1 SGHTA, CDR2 FQGTGA. The CDR3 here is CASSYSGRGNEQFF. The CDR3 coding sequence is TGTGCCAGCAGCTATAGCGGGAGAGGCAATGAGCAGTTCTTC.

This chain links TRBV12-3 or TRBV12-4 with TRBJ1-2; D gene uncertain. The V and J ends lost 8 bases and 3 bases respectively, with 16 bases between them. The CDR3 spans 14 residues. The CDR3 region is CASSGEDVDYGYTF. CDR3 bases: TGTGCCAGCTCGGGAGAAGACGTAGACTATGGCTACACCTTC.

This clonotype has ten or more counts. The V gene is TRBV14, the J gene TRBJ1-2; D is possibly TRBD1 (5 bases). V lost 0 bases and J lost 5, with 10 bases in between. CDR1 and CDR2 from the germline V gene are SGHDN and FVKESK. The CDR3 runs to 14 residues. In DNA form, the CDR3 reads TGTGCCAGCAGCCAAGACCCCCGGACATATGGCTACACCTTC. Protein: CASSQDPRTYGYTF.

This clonotype was found many times. The V call is TRBV7-9, the J call TRBJ1-1; D is unclear. Germline CDR1 is SEHNR and CDR2 is FQNEAQ (reference sequence). V was cut by 5 bases and J by 1 base, with 11 bases left in between. This CDR3 spans 14 amino acids. The CDR3 loop is CASSPFLQNTEAFF. The DNA of the CDR3 is TGTGCCAGCAGCCCCTTTTTACAGAACACTGAAGCTTTCTTT. The whole variable domain, remainder taken from reference TRBV7-9 and TRBJ1-1, is DTGVSQNPRHKITKRGQNVTFRCDPISEHNRLYWYRQTLGQGPEFLTYFQNEAQLEKSRLLSDRFSAERPKGSFSTLEIQRTEQGDSAMYLCASSPFLQNTEAFFGQGTRLTVV.

In its sample, this clonotype was seen many times. The chain employs TRBV4-2 and TRBJ2-1, with D perhaps TRBD2 (5 bases). From germline, CDR1 is LGHNA and CDR2 YNFKEQ. V was shortened by 1 base and J by 5 bases, with 12 bases between the two germline ends. CDR3 length equals 15 residues. CDR3 sequence: CASSQAGAENNEQFF. The CDR3 DNA sequence: TGTGCCAGCAGCCAAGCTGGAGCGGAAAACAATGAGCAGTTCTTC.

The chain uses TRBV7-9 and TRBJ2-1; D uncertain. The CDR3 extends over 15 amino acids. Trimming took off 1 base at V and 2 bases at J, with 9 bases between the two ends. CDR1 is SEHNR and CDR2 is FQNEAQ in the germline V gene (reference sequence). CDR3 nucleotide sequence: TGTGCCAGCAGCTTAGGAGGTTTAACCTACAATGAGCAGTTCTTC. This codes for CASSLGGLTYNEQFF.

This clonotype was counted many times. This chain links TRBV30 with TRBJ1-1; 8 positions agree with TRBD1. The trim removed 3 bases at V and 7 bases at J, leaving 10 bases unmatched. The CDR3 is 14 amino acids. The germline V gene encodes CDR1 GTSNPN and CDR2 SVGIG (reference sequence). The chain's CDR3 is CAWSLQGANFEAFF. CDR3 sequence (DNA): TGTGCCTGGAGCCTCCAGGGGGCCAATTTTGAAGCTTTCTTT. Together with reference TRBV30 and TRBJ1-1, the CDR3 gives the full variable domain: SQTIHQWPATLVQPVGSPLSLECTVEGTSNPNLYWYRQAAGRGLQLLFYSVGIGQISSEVPQNLSASRPQDRQFILSSKKLLLSDSGFYLCAWSLQGANFEAFFGQGTRLTVV.

Ten or more counts support this clonotype. J is TRBJ2-3 and V is TRBV6-1; D remains unclear. The CDR3 is made up of 12 amino acids. V was trimmed by 7 bases and J by 2 bases, leaving 7 bases between them. Looked up from germline, CDR1 is MNHNS and CDR2 is SASEGT. In nucleotides, the CDR3 is TGTGCCAGCAAAGACTTCACAGATACGCAGTATTTT. The encoded protein is CASKDFTDTQYF.

The CDR3 sequence: CASSLQKRGEQFF. As DNA, the CDR3 is TGTGCCAGCAGCTTACAGAAGCGGGGTGAGCAGTTCTTC. The V call is TRBV7-3, the J call TRBJ2-1, with 7 bases that match TRBD2. Losses at the gene ends were 2 bases for V and 9 bases for J; bases not matched to a gene: 4. Germline CDR1 SGHTA, CDR2 FQGTGA. The length of the CDR3 is 13 residues.

This clonotype was seen a few times. This sequence joins TRBV28 and TRBJ2-7; D ambiguous. The CDR3 loop spans 12 amino acids. Trimming removed 1 base from V and 5 bases from J, with 6 bases in between. The V gene's germline CDR1 is MDHEN and CDR2 SYDVKM. CDR3 in DNA: TGTGCCAGCAGTTTATTTCCTCACGAGCAGTACTTC. It specifies CASSLFPHEQYF.

A few counts support this clonotype. The gene calls are TRBV20-1 and TRBJ2-5; D may correspond to TRBD1 or TRBD2 (5 bases each). V lost 3 bases, J lost 4 bases, and 12 bases lay in between. CDR1 DFQATT and CDR2 SNEGSKA come from the germline V gene (reference sequence). The CDR3 has 13 residues. For the CDR3, the DNA is TGCAGTGCTAGGGTGGCAGGGAGAGAGACCCAGTACTTC. It codes for CSARVAGRETQYF.

Only a few counts were recorded for this clonotype. The chain has TRBV7-3 and TRBJ2-1; D is uncertain. CDR1 is SGHTA, CDR2 FQGTGA, per germline. The CDR3 runs to 13 residues. V was pared by 3 bases and J by 6 bases, with 9 bases between. Written as DNA, the CDR3 is TGTGCCAGCAGCTTCGCACTCACCAATGAGCAGTTCTTC. Its protein product is CASSFALTNEQFF.

This clonotype was observed a few times. J is TRBJ1-2 and V is TRBV7-9, with D perhaps TRBD1 (6 bases). This CDR3 spans 17 amino acids. Per germline, CDR1 SEHNR and CDR2 FQNEAQ (reference sequence). Trimming stripped 4 bases from V and 7 bases from J, with 25 bases between. For the CDR3, the DNA is TGTGCCAGCAGCTCCGATTTGGGGGCGCAAAGTTTGTCTGGCTACACCTTC. This encodes CASSSDLGAQSLSGYTF. Looking up the rest from reference TRBV7-9 and TRBJ1-2 gives the full variable domain: DTGVSQNPRHKITKRGQNVTFRCDPISEHNRLYWYRQTLGQGPEFLTYFQNEAQLEKSRLLSDRFSAERPKGSFSTLEIQRTEQGDSAMYLCASSSDLGAQSLSGYTFGSGTRLTVV.